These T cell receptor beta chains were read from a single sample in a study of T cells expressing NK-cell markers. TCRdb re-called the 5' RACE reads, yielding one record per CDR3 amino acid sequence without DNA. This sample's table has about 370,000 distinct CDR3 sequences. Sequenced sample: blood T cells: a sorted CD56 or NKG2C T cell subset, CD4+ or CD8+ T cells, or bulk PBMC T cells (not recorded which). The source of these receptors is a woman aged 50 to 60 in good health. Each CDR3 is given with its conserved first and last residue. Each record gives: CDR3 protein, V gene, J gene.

CDR3 protein: CASSSGQGTDTQYF; V gene: TRBV2; J gene: TRBJ2-3
CDR3 protein: CASKRQGGNEQFF; V gene: TRBV21-1; J gene: TRBJ2-1
CDR3 protein: CASSLRTSGNHEQFF; V gene: TRBV7-2; J gene: TRBJ2-1
CDR3 protein: CASSRDSSFYDTQYF; V gene: TRBV12-3/TRBV12-4; J gene: TRBJ2-3
CDR3 protein: CASSYSQQDSTEAFF; V gene: TRBV5-5; J gene: TRBJ1-1
CDR3 protein: CASGLAGAYEQFF; V gene: TRBV10-3; J gene: TRBJ2-1
CDR3 protein: CAISDGDRGTMNTEAFF; V gene: TRBV10-3; J gene: TRBJ1-1
CDR3 protein: CASSHRLAAITDTQYF; V gene: TRBV16; J gene: TRBJ2-3
CDR3 protein: CASSLRREQPQHF; V gene: TRBV12-3/TRBV12-4; J gene: TRBJ1-5
CDR3 protein: CSARSPISEQYF; V gene: TRBV20-1; J gene: TRBJ2-7
CDR3 protein: CSVEPGIQTQYF; V gene: TRBV29-1; J gene: TRBJ2-5
CDR3 protein: CASSVTGMNTEAFF; V gene: TRBV5-5; J gene: TRBJ1-1
CDR3 protein: CASSLREGSYEQYF; V gene: TRBV9; J gene: TRBJ2-7
CDR3 protein: CASSQNPLAGGLTGELFF; V gene: TRBV5-1; J gene: TRBJ2-2
CDR3 protein: CSATGLAFTDTQYF; V gene: TRBV20-1; J gene: TRBJ2-3
CDR3 protein: CASSFRLAPVDNEQFF; V gene: TRBV12-3/TRBV12-4; J gene: TRBJ2-1
CDR3 protein: CASSYSGTGHIQYF; V gene: TRBV11-1; J gene: TRBJ2-4
CDR3 protein: CSVQGPGRKAFF; V gene: TRBV20-1; J gene: TRBJ1-1
CDR3 protein: CASSLWTSGTNEQFF; V gene: TRBV7-8; J gene: TRBJ2-1
CDR3 protein: CATEQGNNYGYTF; V gene: TRBV10-3; J gene: TRBJ1-2
CDR3 protein: CASSATSGRHPAGELFF; V gene: TRBV6-5; J gene: TRBJ2-2
CDR3 protein: CASRLRWDEQFF; V gene: TRBV6-6; J gene: TRBJ2-1
CDR3 protein: CASSQTGDQPQHF; V gene: TRBV12-3/TRBV12-4; J gene: TRBJ1-5